This T cell receptor (beta chain) was profiled in a study of OX40 agonist ivuxolimab in advanced cancers. About the study as a whole: Ivuxolimab was an agonistic, fully human IgG2 monoclonal antibody directed against OX40 (CD134), a costimulatory receptor. Prior anti-PD-1, anti-PD-L1 or anti-CTLA-4 therapy was permitted, and 35% to 40% of dose-escalation patients had received checkpoint inhibitors. Intravenous ivuxolimab was administered to patients every 2 weeks at six dose levels: 0.01, 0.1, 0.3, 1.5, 3 and 10 mg/kg. The paper reports the monotherapy dose-escalation portion (N of about 47 patients) of the phase I ivuxolimab trial. The point of sequencing TCRbeta in the periphery was to test whether ivuxolimab changed TCR sequence diversity and drove clonal T-cell expansion. The dose-escalation cohort was roughly 87% male with a mean age of roughly 60 years, ranging from 23 to 79. Among the approximately 50 dose-escalation patients, some 19 had hepatocellular carcinoma, roughly 15 melanoma, 9 renal cell carcinoma and 9 head and neck cancer. Partial responses occurred in three dose-escalation patients, of whom one had hepatocellular carcinoma and two had cutaneous melanoma.

Genomic DNA was isolated from the sorted cells so that the TCRbeta CDR3 region could be sequenced. TCRbeta CDR3 regions were sequenced using the immunoSEQ Assay. TCRdb provides this immuneACCESS table in a form limited to in-frame rearrangements. Some clones are lacking; in checked studies, under half of them reflect an unresolved V gene, and why the rest are absent is not known. The sample table records some 95,000 clones; roughly nine tenths of these occur just once. 0.8% to 0.9% of the sample is held by the ten biggest clonotypes. The trial excluded patients who had a history of autoimmune disease or were on systemic immunosuppression. Peripheral blood for TCR sequencing was drawn from every dose cohort at baseline, at cycle 4 day 1 and at cycle 7 day 1. The samples were taken from a phase I, first-in-human, multicenter, open-label dose-escalation trial of ivuxolimab. Adults with locally advanced or metastatic head and neck squamous cell, hepatocellular, melanoma or renal cell carcinoma were enrolled in the trial. Before TCR sequencing, CD4+ T cells and CD8+ T cells were sorted from peripheral blood as separate populations.

Results the study describes overall, beyond this receptor: In the 0.1-3.0 mg/kg groups, partial responders were among the patients with the lowest normalized peripheral clonal expansion, particularly in CD8+ T cells. On average, CD8+ T cells showed more expanded clones than CD4+ T cells after ivuxolimab. Low levels of normalized T-cell clonal expansion were also seen in some patients who did not respond. At doses from 0.1 to 3.0 mg/kg, clonal expansion was seen in both CD4+ and CD8+ blood T cells between baseline and week 6. The antigen specificity of the peripheral T cells that underwent clonal expansion was not determined.

This clone came up once. Its antigen has not been determined. No clone much larger than this one lies a single base away; base qualities are absent. CDR1 SGHRS and CDR2 YFSETQ were looked up in the germline V gene. Its CDR3 holds 16 amino acids, cysteine through phenylalanine. The kept DNA is CDR3 alone, 48 bases in frame from the first base. V has 0 bases trimmed and J has 0 bases trimmed; junction bases matching no gene number 3. The rearranged segments are TRBV5-1 and TRBJ1-1; 9 bases in between match TRBD1. The source material was CD4+ or CD8+ T cells sorted from blood, sampled in a trial of the OX40 agonist ivuxolimab. The clonotype comes from an adult with an advanced solid tumor such as melanoma, head and neck, liver or kidney cancer. The nucleotide sequence is given as TGCGCCAGCAGCTTGGGACAGGGGGTGATGAACACTGAAGCTTTCTTT. It translates to CASSLGQGVMNTEAFF.